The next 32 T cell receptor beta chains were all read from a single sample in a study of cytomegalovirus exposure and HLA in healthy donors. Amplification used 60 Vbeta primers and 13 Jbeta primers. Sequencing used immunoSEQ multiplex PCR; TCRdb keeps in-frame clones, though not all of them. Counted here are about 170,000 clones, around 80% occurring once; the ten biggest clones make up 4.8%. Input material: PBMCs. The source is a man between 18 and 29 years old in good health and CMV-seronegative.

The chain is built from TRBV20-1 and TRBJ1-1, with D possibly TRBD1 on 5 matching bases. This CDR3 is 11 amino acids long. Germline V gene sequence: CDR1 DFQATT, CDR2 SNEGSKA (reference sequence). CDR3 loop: CSELRGTEAFF. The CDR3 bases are TGCAGCGAGCTCCGGGGGACTGAAGCTTTCTTT.

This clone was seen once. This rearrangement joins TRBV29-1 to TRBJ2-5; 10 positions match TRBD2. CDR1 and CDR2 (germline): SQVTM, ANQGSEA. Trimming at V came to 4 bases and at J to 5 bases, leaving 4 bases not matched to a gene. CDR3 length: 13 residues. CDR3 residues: CSVVAGGRETQYF. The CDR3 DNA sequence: TGCAGCGTTGTAGCGGGAGGCCGGGAGACCCAGTACTTC.

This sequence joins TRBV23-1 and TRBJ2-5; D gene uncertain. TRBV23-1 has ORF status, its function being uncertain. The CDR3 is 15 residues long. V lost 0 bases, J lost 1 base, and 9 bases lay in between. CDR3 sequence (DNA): TGCGCCAGCAGTCAATCGGTGGCTAGCCAAGAGACCCAGTACTTC. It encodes CASSQSVASQETQYF.

The CDR3 nucleotides are TGTGCCAGCAGTGGCGGGAATTTGAACACTGAAGCTTTCTTT. Residues: CASSGGNLNTEAFF. The V gene is TRBV2, the J gene TRBJ1-1; D is ambiguous. This CDR3 region has 14 residues. The germline gives CDR1 SNHLY, CDR2 FYNNEI. V lost 4 bases and J 0 bases, leaving 9 bases between the germline ends.

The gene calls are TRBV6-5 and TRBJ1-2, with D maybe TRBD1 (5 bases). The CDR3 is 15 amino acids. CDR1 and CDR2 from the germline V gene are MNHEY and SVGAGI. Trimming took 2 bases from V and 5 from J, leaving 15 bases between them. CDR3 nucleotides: TGTGCCAGCAGTTACGCCGAGTGGGGGACTTATGGCTACACCTTC. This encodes CASSYAEWGTYGYTF.

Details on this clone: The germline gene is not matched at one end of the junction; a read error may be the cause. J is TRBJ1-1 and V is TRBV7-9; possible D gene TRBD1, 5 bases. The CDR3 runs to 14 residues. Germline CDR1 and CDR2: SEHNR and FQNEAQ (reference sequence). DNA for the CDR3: TGTTCCAGCAGCTTATGGGGGGACAACACTGAAGCTTTCTTT. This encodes CSSSLWGDNTEAFF.

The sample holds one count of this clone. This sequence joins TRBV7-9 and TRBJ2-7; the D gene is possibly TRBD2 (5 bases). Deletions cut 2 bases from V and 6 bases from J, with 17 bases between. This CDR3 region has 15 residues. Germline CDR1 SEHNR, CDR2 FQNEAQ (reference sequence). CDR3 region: CASSLSERAKGEQYF. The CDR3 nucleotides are TGTGCCAGCAGCTTATCGGAGAGGGCCAAGGGCGAGCAGTACTTC.

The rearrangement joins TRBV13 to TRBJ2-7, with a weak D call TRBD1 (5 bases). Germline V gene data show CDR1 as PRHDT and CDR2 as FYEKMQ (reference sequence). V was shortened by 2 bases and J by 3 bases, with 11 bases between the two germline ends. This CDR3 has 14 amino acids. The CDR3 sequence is CASSLRRQSYEQYF. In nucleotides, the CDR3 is TGTGCCAGCAGCTTAAGAAGACAGAGCTACGAGCAGTACTTC.

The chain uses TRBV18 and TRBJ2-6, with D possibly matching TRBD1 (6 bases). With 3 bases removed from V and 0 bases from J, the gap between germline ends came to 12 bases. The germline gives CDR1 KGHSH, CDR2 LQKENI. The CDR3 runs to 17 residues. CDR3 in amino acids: CASSPFTGNSGANVLTF. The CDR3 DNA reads TGTGCCAGCTCACCCTTTACAGGGAACTCTGGGGCCAACGTCCTGACTTTC.

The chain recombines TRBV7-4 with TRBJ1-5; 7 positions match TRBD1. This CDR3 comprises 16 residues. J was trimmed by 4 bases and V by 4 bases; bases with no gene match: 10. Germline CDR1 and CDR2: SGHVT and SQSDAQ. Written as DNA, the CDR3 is TGTGCCAGCAGCTCACCGCCGGGACAGCTTAATCAGCCCCAGCATTTT. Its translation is CASSSPPGQLNQPQHF. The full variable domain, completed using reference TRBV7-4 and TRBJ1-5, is GAGVSQSPRYKVAKRGRDVALRCDSISGHVTLYWYRQTLGQGSEVLTYSQSDAQRDKSGRPSGRFSAERPERSVSTLKIQRTEQGDSAVYLCASSSPPGQLNQPQHFGDGTRLSIL.

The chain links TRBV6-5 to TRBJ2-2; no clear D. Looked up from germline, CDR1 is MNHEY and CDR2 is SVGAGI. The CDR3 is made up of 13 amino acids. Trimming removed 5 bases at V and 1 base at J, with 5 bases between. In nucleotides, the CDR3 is TGTGCCAGCAGTCGGTGGAACACCGGGGAGCTGTTTTTT. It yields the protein CASSRWNTGELFF.

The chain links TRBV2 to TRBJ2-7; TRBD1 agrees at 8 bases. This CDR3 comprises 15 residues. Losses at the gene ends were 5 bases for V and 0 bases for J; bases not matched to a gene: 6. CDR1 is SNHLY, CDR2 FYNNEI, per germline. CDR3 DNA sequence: TGTGCCAGCAGTCGAGGACAGGGAATCTCCTACGAGCAGTACTTC. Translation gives CASSRGQGISYEQYF. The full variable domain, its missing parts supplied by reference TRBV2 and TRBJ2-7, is EPEVTQTPSHQVTQMGQEVILRCVPISNHLYFYWYRQILGQKVEFLVSFYNNEISEKSEIFDDQFSVERPDGSNFTLKIRSTKLEDSAMYFCASSRGQGISYEQYFGPGTRLTVT.

The CDR3 sequence: CASIRRETYEQYF. As DNA, the CDR3 is TGTGCCAGCATCCGCCGGGAAACCTACGAGCAGTACTTC. The V call is TRBV28, the J call TRBJ2-7, with a tentative D call TRBD2 (5 bases). Per the germline V gene, CDR1 is MDHEN and CDR2 is SYDVKM. The CDR3 is made up of 13 amino acids. V shed 7 bases and J shed 2 bases, with 12 bases lying between them.

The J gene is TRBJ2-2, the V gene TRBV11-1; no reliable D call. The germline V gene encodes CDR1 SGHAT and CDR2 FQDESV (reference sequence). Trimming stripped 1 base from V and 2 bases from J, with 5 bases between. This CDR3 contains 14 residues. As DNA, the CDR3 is TGTGCCAGCAGCTTAGACTTCAACACCGGGGAGCTGTTTTTT. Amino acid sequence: CASSLDFNTGELFF. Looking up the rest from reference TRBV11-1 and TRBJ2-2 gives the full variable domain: EAEVAQSPRYKITEKSQAVAFWCDPISGHATLYWYRQILGQGPELLVQFQDESVVDDSQLPKDRFSAERLKGVDSTLKIQPAELGDSAMYLCASSLDFNTGELFFGEGSRLTVL.

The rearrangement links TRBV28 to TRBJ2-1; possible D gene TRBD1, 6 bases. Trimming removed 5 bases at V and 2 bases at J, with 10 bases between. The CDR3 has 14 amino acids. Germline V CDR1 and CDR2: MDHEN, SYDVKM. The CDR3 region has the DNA TGTGCCAGCAGTCACAGGGCACCCTACAATGAGCAGTTCTTC. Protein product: CASSHRAPYNEQFF.

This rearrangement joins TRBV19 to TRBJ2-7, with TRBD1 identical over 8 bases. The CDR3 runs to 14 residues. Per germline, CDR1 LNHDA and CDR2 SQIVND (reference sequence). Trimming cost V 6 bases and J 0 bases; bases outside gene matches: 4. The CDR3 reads CASRRDRSSYEQYF. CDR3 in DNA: TGTGCCAGTAGGCGGGACAGGAGCTCCTACGAGCAGTACTTC.

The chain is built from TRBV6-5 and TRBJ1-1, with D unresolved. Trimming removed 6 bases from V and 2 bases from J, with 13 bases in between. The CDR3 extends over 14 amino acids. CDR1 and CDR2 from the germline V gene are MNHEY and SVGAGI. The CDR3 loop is CASSPGGRNTEAFF. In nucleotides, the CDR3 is TGTGCCAGCAGCCCAGGAGGGAGAAACACTGAAGCTTTCTTT.

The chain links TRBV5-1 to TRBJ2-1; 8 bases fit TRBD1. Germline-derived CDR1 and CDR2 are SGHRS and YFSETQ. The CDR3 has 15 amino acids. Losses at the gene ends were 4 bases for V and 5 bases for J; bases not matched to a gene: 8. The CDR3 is CASSPGDRSNNEQFF. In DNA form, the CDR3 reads TGCGCCAGCAGCCCGGGGGACAGGAGTAACAATGAGCAGTTCTTC.

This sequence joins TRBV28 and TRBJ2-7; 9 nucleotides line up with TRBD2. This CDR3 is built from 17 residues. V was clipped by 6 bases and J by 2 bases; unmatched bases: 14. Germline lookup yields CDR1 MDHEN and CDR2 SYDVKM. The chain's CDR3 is CASSPPRPGLAPYEQYF. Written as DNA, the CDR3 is TGTGCCAGCAGCCCACCTCGACCGGGACTAGCCCCCTACGAGCAGTACTTC.

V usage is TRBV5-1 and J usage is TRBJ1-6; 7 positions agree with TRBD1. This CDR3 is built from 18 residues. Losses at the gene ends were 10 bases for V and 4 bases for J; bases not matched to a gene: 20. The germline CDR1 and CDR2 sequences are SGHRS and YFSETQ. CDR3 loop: CARIYRDSYSRYNSPLHF. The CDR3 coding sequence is TGCGCCCGAATCTACCGGGACAGCTACTCGCGTTATAATTCACCCCTCCACTTT.

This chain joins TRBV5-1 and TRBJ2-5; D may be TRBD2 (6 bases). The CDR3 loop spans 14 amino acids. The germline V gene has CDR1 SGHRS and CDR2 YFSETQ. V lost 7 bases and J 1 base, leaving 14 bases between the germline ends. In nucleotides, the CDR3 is TGCGCCAGCTTTGCTAGCGTCTTCCAAGAGACCCAGTACTTC. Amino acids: CASFASVFQETQYF. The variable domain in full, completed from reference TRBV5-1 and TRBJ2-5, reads KAGVTQTPRYLIKTRGQQVTLSCSPISGHRSVSWYQQTPGQGLQFLFEYFSETQRNKGNFPGRFSGRQFSNSRSEMNVSTLELGDSALYLCASFASVFQETQYFGPGTRLLVL.

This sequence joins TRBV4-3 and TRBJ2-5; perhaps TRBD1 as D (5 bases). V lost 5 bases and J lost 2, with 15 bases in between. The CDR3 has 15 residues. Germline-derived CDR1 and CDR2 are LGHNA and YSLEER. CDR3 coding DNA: TGCGCCAGCAGCTTCCAATTGACAGCTCAAGAGACCCAGTACTTC. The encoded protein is CASSFQLTAQETQYF.

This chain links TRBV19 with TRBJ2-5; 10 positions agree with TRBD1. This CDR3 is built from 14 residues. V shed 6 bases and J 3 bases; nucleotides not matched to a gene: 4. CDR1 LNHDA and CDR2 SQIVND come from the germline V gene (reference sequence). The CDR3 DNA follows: TGTGCCAGTAGGCCCGGGACAGGGGAAGAGACCCAGTACTTC. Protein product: CASRPGTGEETQYF.

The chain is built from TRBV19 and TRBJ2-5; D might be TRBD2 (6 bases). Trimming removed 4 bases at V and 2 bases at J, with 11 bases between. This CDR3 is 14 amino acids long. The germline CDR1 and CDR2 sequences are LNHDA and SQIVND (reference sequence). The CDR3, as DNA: TGTGCCAGTAGTAGATCTAGCGCTCAAGAGACCCAGTACTTC. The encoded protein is CASSRSSAQETQYF.

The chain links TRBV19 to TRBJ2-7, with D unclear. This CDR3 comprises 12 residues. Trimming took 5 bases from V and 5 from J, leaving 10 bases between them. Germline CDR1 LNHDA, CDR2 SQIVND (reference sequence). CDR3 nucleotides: TGTGCCAGTAGTCGCGCCACTAACGAGCAGTACTTC. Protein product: CASSRATNEQYF.

Written as DNA, the CDR3 is TGTGCCAGCAGCTTAGGGCTAGCCGGGGAGCTGTTTTTT. It yields the protein CASSLGLAGELFF. This chain uses TRBV11-2 with TRBJ2-2, with D hard to call. Germline values: CDR1 SGHAT, CDR2 FQNNGV. The CDR3 extends over 13 amino acids. Trimming shortened V by 1 base and J by 6 bases, and 6 bases separated the two germline ends.

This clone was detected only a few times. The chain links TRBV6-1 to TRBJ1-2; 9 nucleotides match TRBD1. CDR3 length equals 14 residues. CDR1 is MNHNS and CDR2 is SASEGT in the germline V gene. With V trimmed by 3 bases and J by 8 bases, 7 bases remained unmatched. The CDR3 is CASSEVTGGRGYTF. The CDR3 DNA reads TGTGCCAGCAGTGAGGTCACAGGGGGCAGGGGCTACACCTTC.

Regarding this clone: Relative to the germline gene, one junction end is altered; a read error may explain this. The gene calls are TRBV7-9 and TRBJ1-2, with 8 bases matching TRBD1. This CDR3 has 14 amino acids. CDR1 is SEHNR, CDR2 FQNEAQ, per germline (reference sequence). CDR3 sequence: CSSTSTGDDYGYTF. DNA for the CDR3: TGTTCCAGCACCTCGACAGGGGATGACTATGGCTACACCTTC. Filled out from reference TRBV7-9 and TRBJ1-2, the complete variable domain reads DTGVSQNPRHKITKRGQNVTFRCDPISEHNRLYWYRQTLGQGPEFLTYFQNEAQLEKSRLLSDRFSAERPKGSFSTLEIQRTEQGDSAMYLCSSTSTGDDYGYTFGSGTRLTVV.

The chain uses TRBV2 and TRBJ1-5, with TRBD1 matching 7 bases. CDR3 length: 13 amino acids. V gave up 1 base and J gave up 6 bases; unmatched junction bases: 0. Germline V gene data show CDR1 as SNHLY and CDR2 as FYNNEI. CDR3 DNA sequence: TGTGCCAGCAGTGAAGACAGGGGTCAGCCCCAGCATTTT. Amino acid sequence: CASSEDRGQPQHF. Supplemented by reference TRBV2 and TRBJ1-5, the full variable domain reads EPEVTQTPSHQVTQMGQEVILRCVPISNHLYFYWYRQILGQKVEFLVSFYNNEISEKSEIFDDQFSVERPDGSNFTLKIRSTKLEDSAMYFCASSEDRGQPQHFGDGTRLSIL.

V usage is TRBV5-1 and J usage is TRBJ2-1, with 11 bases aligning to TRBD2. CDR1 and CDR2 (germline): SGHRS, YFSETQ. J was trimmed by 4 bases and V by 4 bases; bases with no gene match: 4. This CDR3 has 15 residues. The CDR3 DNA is TGCGCCAGCAGCCCGACTAGCGGGATATACAATGAGCAGTTCTTC. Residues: CASSPTSGIYNEQFF.

In DNA form, the CDR3 reads TGTGCCAGTAGTACCACCGGGGTACAGGGCTACAATGAGCAGTTCTTC. Encoded protein: CASSTTGVQGYNEQFF. The rearrangement joins TRBV19 to TRBJ2-1; D may be TRBD1 (6 bases). V was clipped by 4 bases and J by 3 bases, with 16 bases between them. Germline loops: CDR1 LNHDA, CDR2 SQIVND (reference sequence). The CDR3 is 16 residues long. The full variable domain, with the rest looked up from reference TRBV19 and TRBJ2-1, is DGGITQSPKYLFRKEGQNVTLSCEQNLNHDAMYWYRQDPGQGLRLIYYSQIVNDFQKGDIAEGYSVSREKKESFPLTVTSAQKNPTAFYLCASSTTGVQGYNEQFFGPGTRLTVL.

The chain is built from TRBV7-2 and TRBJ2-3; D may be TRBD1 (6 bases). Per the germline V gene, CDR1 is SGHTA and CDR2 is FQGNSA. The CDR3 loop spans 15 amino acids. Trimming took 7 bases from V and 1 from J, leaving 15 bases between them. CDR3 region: CASTLNSGGTDTQYF. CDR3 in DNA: TGTGCCAGCACCCTAAATTCAGGGGGCACAGATACGCAGTATTTT.